The 30 T cell receptor beta chains presented below share a single source sample, sequenced in a study of T-cell reconstitution after alpha-beta-depleted transplantation in children. Using unique molecular identifiers, the investigators prepared the TCRbeta library. Via MiXCR, TCRdb re-called the PCR reads, giving one row per CDR3 protein. Altogether about 290,000 distinct CDR3 sequences are present, over 9.5% being singletons, with the ten largest covering around 7.6%. This material consisted of PBMCs, taken before TCRalphabeta/CD19-depleted stem cell transplant. All receptors derive from a boy in the first two years of life with acute myeloid leukemia, due to receive a stem cell transplant.

This clonotype has a handful of counts. The V call is TRBV7-2, the J call TRBJ2-2; 10 positions match TRBD1. The CDR3 runs to 19 residues. Germline V gene lookup returns CDR1 SGHTA and CDR2 FQGNSA. V trimming: 1 base; J trimming: 4 bases; junction bases outside the gene matches: 12. The CDR3 spells CASSLGGLWDRGITGELFF. In DNA form, the CDR3 reads TGTGCCAGCAGCTTAGGAGGCCTTTGGGACAGGGGAATCACCGGGGAGCTGTTTTTT.

This clonotype was seen at least ten times. The chain recombines TRBV28 with TRBJ1-2; D remains unclear. This CDR3 is built from 11 residues. Trimming removed 8 bases at V and 4 bases at J, with 8 bases between. From germline, CDR1 is MDHEN and CDR2 SYDVKM. The DNA of the CDR3 is TGTGCCAGCCGGGGTTCCTATGGCTACACCTTC. Protein sequence: CASRGSYGYTF.

This clonotype was counted many times. This sequence joins TRBV5-1 and TRBJ2-3, with 9 bases aligning to TRBD2. CDR1 is SGHRS, CDR2 YFSETQ, per germline. V lost 1 base and J lost 0; bases outside the gene matches: 6. The CDR3 spans 17 residues. The CDR3 DNA sequence: TGCGCCAGCAGCTTGACAAGACTAGCGGCGAGCACAGATACGCAGTATTTT. Translation: CASSLTRLAASTDTQYF.

This clonotype showed up many times. The chain uses TRBV5-1 and TRBJ2-2, with D uncertain. With 7 bases removed from V and 7 bases from J, the gap between germline ends came to 8 bases. Germline V CDR1 and CDR2: SGHRS, YFSETQ. CDR3 length equals 11 residues. In DNA form, the CDR3 reads TGCGCCAGCCGCGCGAGCGGGGAGCTGTTTTTT. Amino acids: CASRASGELFF.

This clonotype was counted many times. The V and J genes are TRBV12-3 or TRBV12-4 and TRBJ1-1; D is uncertain. The CDR3 length is 13 residues. V was trimmed by 1 base and J by 5 bases, leaving 8 bases between them. The CDR3 is CASSLDGETEAFF. The CDR3 nucleotides read TGTGCCAGCAGTTTAGACGGTGAGACTGAAGCTTTCTTT.

This clonotype has at least ten counts. The CDR3 region has the DNA TGTGCCAGCAGTAACCGGGACAGGGGATTTGAGAATGAAAAACTGTTTTTT. Its translation is CASSNRDRGFENEKLFF. The chain combines TRBV25-1 with TRBJ1-4; TRBD1 aligns across 10 bases. After removal of 5 bases from V and 5 bases from J, the junction contained 11 bases not matched to a gene. Germline V gene lookup returns CDR1 MGHDK and CDR2 SYGVNS. The CDR3 runs to 17 residues.

This clonotype appeared many times. The chain couples TRBV12-3 or TRBV12-4 to TRBJ2-7, with D unclear. V lost 0 bases and J 3 bases, leaving 12 bases between the germline ends. The CDR3 spans 15 residues. Written as DNA, the CDR3 is TGTGCCAGCAGTTTAGCCCGCCCCGTACGCTACGAGCAGTACTTC. It translates to CASSLARPVRYEQYF.

This clonotype has ten or more counts. The genes are TRBV28 and TRBJ2-7, with TRBD1 identical over 9 bases. Trimming removed 6 bases from V and 5 bases from J; junction bases left unmatched: 20. CDR3 length equals 18 residues. CDR1 is MDHEN and CDR2 is SYDVKM in the germline V gene. The CDR3 nucleotides read TGTGCCAGCAGATCCCCCCTTTCACGGGACAGGGAAGGAAACGAGCAGTACTTC. Amino acids: CASRSPLSRDREGNEQYF.

The chain uses TRBV18 and TRBJ1-1; 8 bases fit TRBD1. V trimming: 1 base; J trimming: 5 bases; junction bases outside the gene matches: 6. Germline lookup yields CDR1 KGHSH and CDR2 LQKENI. There are 15 residues in the CDR3. The CDR3 nucleotides are TGTGCCAGCTCACCACTCGGGACAGGTGGGACTGAAGCTTTCTTT. Encoded protein: CASSPLGTGGTEAFF.

This clonotype has a count of ten or more. J is TRBJ2-5 and V is TRBV28, with D perhaps TRBD1 (6 bases). This CDR3 has 15 amino acids. V gave up 5 bases and J gave up 4 bases, with 17 bases separating them. Germline-derived CDR1 and CDR2 are MDHEN and SYDVKM. The CDR3 region has the DNA TGTGCCAGCAGTCCGGCGGACAGTAGGTTAGAGACCCAGTACTTC. Encoded protein: CASSPADSRLETQYF.

This clonotype was observed at least ten times. This chain connects TRBV5-1 to TRBJ2-7; TRBD1 agrees at 10 bases. The CDR3 contains 15 residues. Looked up from germline, CDR1 is SGHRS and CDR2 is YFSETQ. Unmatched junction bases numbered 6, after V lost 3 bases and J lost 3 bases. The DNA for the CDR3 is TGCGCCAGCAGCTCAGAACGGGACAGGGGCTACGAGCAGTACTTC. Translating it yields CASSSERDRGYEQYF.

This clonotype has ten or more counts. The chain joins TRBV20-1 to TRBJ2-2; D not certain. From germline, CDR1 is DFQATT and CDR2 SNEGSKA (reference sequence). With 5 bases removed from V and 5 bases from J, the gap between germline ends came to 12 bases. The CDR3 totals 13 residues. The DNA of the CDR3 is TGCAGTGCTGCCTTCCTGGGGACCGGGGAGCTGTTTTTT. Protein: CSAAFLGTGELFF.

The chain has TRBV20-1 and TRBJ2-6, with D possibly being TRBD2 (6 bases). The V end lost 6 bases, the J end lost 2 bases, and 17 bases lay between the germline ends. This CDR3 spans 16 amino acids. CDR1 is DFQATT and CDR2 is SNEGSKA in the germline V gene (reference sequence). CDR3 region: CSADSRGTTGANVLTF. CDR3 nucleotides: TGCAGTGCCGACTCGCGGGGCACCACTGGGGCCAACGTCCTGACTTTC.

In this sample, this clonotype turned up many times. The chain links TRBV12-3 or TRBV12-4 to TRBJ1-1; D unresolved. V shed 1 base and J shed 0 bases, with 9 bases lying between them. CDR3 length: 15 residues. CDR3 amino acids: CASSLVRQVNTEAFF. CDR3 nucleotides: TGTGCCAGCAGTTTAGTAAGGCAAGTGAACACTGAAGCTTTCTTT.

As to this clonotype: A read error may be the cause here, since a much bigger clone is one base away. The chain joins TRBV6-1 to TRBJ2-3, with TRBD2 identical over 10 bases. This CDR3 comprises 15 residues. CDR1 is MNHNS and CDR2 is SASEGT in the germline V gene. The CDR3: CASSEERGGTDTPYF. CDR3 DNA: TGTGCCAGCAGTGAAGAGCGGGGGGGCACAGATACGCCGTATTTT.

This clonotype was observed at least ten times. The genes are TRBV12-3 or TRBV12-4 and TRBJ2-7, with 8 bases aligning to TRBD1. CDR3 size: 15 residues. V gave up 0 bases and J gave up 5 bases; unmatched junction bases: 6. The CDR3 nucleotides are TGTGCCAGCAGTTTAGCGGGGACAGGTGTCCACGAGCAGTACTTC. This translates into CASSLAGTGVHEQYF.

This clonotype appeared many times. The chain links TRBV29-1 to TRBJ1-1, with TRBD1 as a possible D gene (6 bases). CDR1 SQVTM and CDR2 ANQGSEA come from the germline V gene. The CDR3 runs 18 residues. Trimming took 1 base from V and 0 from J, leaving 21 bases between them. The chain's CDR3 is CSVEGVSRGGEMNTEAFF. For the CDR3, the DNA is TGCAGCGTTGAAGGAGTATCCAGGGGAGGGGAGATGAACACTGAAGCTTTCTTT.

This clonotype has more than one count but fewer than ten. The V call is TRBV7-9, the J call TRBJ2-1; 7 nucleotides align to TRBD2. This CDR3 contains 14 residues. From germline, CDR1 is SEHNR and CDR2 FQNEAQ (reference sequence). V was pared by 7 bases and J by 5 bases, with 8 bases of the junction left unmatched. Here the CDR3 DNA reads TGTGCCAGCAACTTTCGTCTAGCGGACAATGAGCAGTTCTTC. Translation: CASNFRLADNEQFF.

Many counts were recorded for this clonotype. V gene TRBV3-1 combines with J gene TRBJ2-1; D gene uncertain. CDR3 length: 14 amino acids. V was cut by 0 bases and J by 9 bases, with 12 bases left in between. Germline CDR1 reads LGHDT; CDR2 reads YNNKEL (reference sequence). CDR3 sequence: CASSQDHVSTEQFF. The CDR3 DNA sequence: TGTGCCAGCAGCCAAGATCACGTGAGTACTGAGCAGTTCTTC.

This clonotype was seen many times. The chain joins TRBV5-1 to TRBJ1-1, with D uncertain. CDR3 length: 15 amino acids. The ends were cut back, 6 bases at V and 4 bases at J, with 19 bases in the middle. From germline, CDR1 is SGHRS and CDR2 YFSETQ. The chain's CDR3 is CASTSWEESGTEAFF. The CDR3 DNA reads as TGCGCCAGCACTAGCTGGGAAGAAAGTGGCACTGAAGCTTTCTTT.

The table lists this clonotype with many counts. The V and J genes are TRBV11-2 and TRBJ2-2, with D possibly being TRBD1 or TRBD2 (6 bases each). Germline CDR1 and CDR2: SGHAT and FQNNGV. The CDR3 totals 16 residues. The germline V and J ends were trimmed by 6 bases and 0 bases, with 14 bases remaining between them. The CDR3 nucleotides are TGTGCCAGCAGTATTCGGGGGACACCGAACACCGGGGAGCTGTTTTTT. The encoded protein is CASSIRGTPNTGELFF.

This clonotype showed up just a few times. The chain combines TRBV29-1 with TRBJ1-5, with D uncertain. With 2 bases removed from V and 1 base from J, the gap between germline ends came to 12 bases. The CDR3 sequence is 15 residues long. Germline values: CDR1 SQVTM, CDR2 ANQGSEA. DNA of the CDR3: TGCAGCGTTGAATATCCGGGCAGGAGCAATCAGCCCCAGCATTTT. Amino acids: CSVEYPGRSNQPQHF.

As regards this clonotype: This may be a read error, as it is one base from a much larger clone. V gene TRBV6-5 combines with J gene TRBJ1-2, with D uncertain. CDR3 size: 14 residues. Germline V gene sequence: CDR1 MNHEY, CDR2 SVGAGI. CDR3 residues: CATSYSEQNYGYTF. The CDR3 DNA follows: TGTGCCACCAGTTACTCGGAACAGAACTATGGCTACACCTTC.

This clonotype was counted many times. The chain joins TRBV7-2 to TRBJ2-7; 10 bases fit TRBD1. The CDR3 has 16 residues. The germline V gene has CDR1 SGHTA and CDR2 FQGNSA. J lost 5 bases, V lost 4 bases, and 11 bases had no gene match. The chain's CDR3 is CASSSPTTGGLHEQYF. The CDR3, as DNA: TGTGCCAGCAGCTCCCCGACGACAGGGGGCCTGCACGAGCAGTACTTC.

This clonotype was observed a handful of times. The V and J genes are TRBV29-1 and TRBJ2-3, with 10 bases lining up with TRBD2. The length of the CDR3 is 14 residues. Losses at the gene ends were 6 bases for V and 6 bases for J; bases not matched to a gene: 9. Germline V gene lookup returns CDR1 SQVTM and CDR2 ANQGSEA. CDR3 protein: CSVVRSGRVDTQYF. For the CDR3, the DNA is TGCAGCGTGGTCCGGAGCGGGAGGGTTGATACGCAGTATTTT.

CDR3 loop: CASRRDRGDYGYTF. CDR3 coding DNA: TGTGCCAGCAGACGCGACAGGGGGGACTATGGCTACACCTTC. The V call is TRBV6-1, the J call TRBJ1-2; 9 nucleotides agree with TRBD1. CDR1 MNHNS and CDR2 SASEGT come from the germline V gene. V dropped 6 bases and J dropped 3; count of bases not matched to a gene: 5. CDR3 length equals 14 residues.

This clonotype was seen ten or more times. The V and J genes are TRBV5-1 and TRBJ2-5, with D possibly being TRBD2 (6 bases). This CDR3 has 18 residues. V was pared by 0 bases and J by 2 bases, with 20 bases between. Germline CDR1 and CDR2: SGHRS and YFSETQ. CDR3 sequence reads: CASSLANPLAGPQETQYF. The DNA of the CDR3 is TGCGCCAGCAGCTTGGCCAACCCCCTCGCGGGGCCACAAGAGACCCAGTACTTC.

This clonotype was seen more than once but under ten times. The V and J genes are TRBV28 and TRBJ1-6; TRBD1 aligns across 9 bases. The CDR3 length is 15 residues. Germline V gene lookup returns CDR1 MDHEN and CDR2 SYDVKM. V lost 5 bases, J lost 9 bases, and 8 bases stayed unmatched. The CDR3 DNA reads TGTGCCAGCAGTGCTCCGGGACAGGGAATTTCACCCCTCCACTTT. It encodes CASSAPGQGISPLHF.

This clonotype was detected a few times. The rearrangement joins TRBV19 to TRBJ2-2; 8 bases line up with TRBD1. Trimming cost V 4 bases and J 2 bases; bases outside gene matches: 18. CDR1 and CDR2 from the germline V gene are LNHDA and SQIVND (reference sequence). This CDR3 region has 20 residues. The CDR3 sequence: CASSSLRKGRTGPNTGELFF. The CDR3 DNA follows: TGTGCCAGTAGTAGTCTTCGAAAGGGGAGGACAGGGCCAAACACCGGGGAGCTGTTTTTT.

This clonotype was detected ten times or more. The rearrangement joins TRBV7-3 to TRBJ1-6, with a weak D call TRBD1 (6 bases). The CDR3 sequence is 15 residues long. Trimming removed 1 base from V and 10 bases from J, with 14 bases in between. The germline V gene encodes CDR1 SGHTA and CDR2 FQGTGA. The chain's CDR3 is CASSLNGRGWSPLHF. The DNA for the CDR3 is TGTGCCAGCAGCTTAAATGGCAGGGGATGGTCACCCCTCCACTTT.